These T cell receptor beta chains were read from a single sample in a study of sequential checkpoint blockade in melanoma. This table comes from immunoSEQ multiplex PCR, and its TCRdb copy is limited to in-frame clones, with some not included. The data contain tens of thousands of clones, around four fifths of them singletons. Sample: CD8+ T cells sorted from blood (inferred from file names), taken from a patient given nivolumab and ipilimumab in sequence. All receptors come from a human donor with melanoma. CDR3s include the opening cysteine and the closing phenylalanine or tryptophan. D genes are given only for firm matches. Where a row states a size, it is once, few, many or the class of an expanded clone; other rows omit it.

cdr3_nt: TGTGCCAGTAGTATCGGTGGACTCAGGGAGCAGTACTTC
cdr3_aa: CASSIGGLREQYF
clone_size: NA
d_call: NA
v_call: TRBV19
cdr3_length: 13
j_call: TRBJ2-7

cdr3_nt: TGTGCCAGCAGTTTATTACCTAGCGGGGGACAAGAGACCCAGTACTTC
cdr3_aa: CASSLLPSGGQETQYF
clone_size: few
d_call: TRBD2
v_call: TRBV27
cdr3_length: 16
j_call: TRBJ2-5

cdr3_nt: TGTGCCAGCAGTTTATCGGGACTAGCGGGAGGGCTATACGAGCAGTACTTC
cdr3_aa: CASSLSGLAGGLYEQYF
clone_size: NA
d_call: TRBD2
v_call: TRBV28
cdr3_length: 17
j_call: TRBJ2-7

cdr3_nt: TGCAGCGTCCTTATAGCGGACTCCTACAATGAGCAGTTCTTC
cdr3_aa: CSVLIADSYNEQFF
clone_size: NA
d_call: NA
v_call: TRBV29-1
cdr3_length: 14
j_call: TRBJ2-1

cdr3_nt: TGTGCCAGCAGTTTAGGGGACACTGGGGCCAACGTCCTGACTTTC
cdr3_aa: CASSLGDTGANVLTF
clone_size: once
d_call: NA
v_call: TRBV28
cdr3_length: 15
j_call: TRBJ2-6

cdr3_nt: TGCGCCAGCAGCCAAGATGACAGGGTGAACACTGAAGCTTTCTTT
cdr3_aa: CASSQDDRVNTEAFF
clone_size: NA
d_call: TRBD1
v_call: TRBV4-1
cdr3_length: 15
j_call: TRBJ1-1

cdr3_nt: TGTGCCAGCAGGTTAACAGGGGGCTCAGATACGCAGTATTTT
cdr3_aa: CASRLTGGSDTQYF
clone_size: NA
d_call: TRBD1
v_call: TRBV27
cdr3_length: 14
j_call: TRBJ2-3

cdr3_nt: TGTGCCAGCAGCCCGCGAATGGGACTAGCTGTTAGCTCCTACGAGCAGTACTTC
cdr3_aa: CASSPRMGLAVSSYEQYF
clone_size: NA
d_call: TRBD2
v_call: TRBV5-6
cdr3_length: 18
j_call: TRBJ2-7

cdr3_nt: TGTGCCAGTAACCCGACAGGGGGATCTGAAAAACTGTTTTTT
cdr3_aa: CASNPTGGSEKLFF
clone_size: NA
d_call: TRBD1
v_call: TRBV19
cdr3_length: 14
j_call: TRBJ1-4

cdr3_nt: TGCGCCAGCAGCCTGACTGACACCGGGGAGCTGTTTTTT
cdr3_aa: CASSLTDTGELFF
clone_size: NA
d_call: NA
v_call: TRBV5-1
cdr3_length: 13
j_call: TRBJ2-2

cdr3_nt: TGCGCCAGCAGCCAAGCTGGGGGGGACGAGGCCTATGGCTACACCTTC
cdr3_aa: CASSQAGGDEAYGYTF
clone_size: NA
d_call: NA
v_call: TRBV4-1
cdr3_length: 16
j_call: TRBJ1-2

cdr3_nt: TGCGCCAGCAGCCAATGGGAGGGGGACTGGGCTGAAAAACTGTTTTTT
cdr3_aa: CASSQWEGDWAEKLFF
clone_size: NA
d_call: NA
v_call: TRBV4-1
cdr3_length: 16
j_call: TRBJ1-4

cdr3_nt: TGTGCCAGCAGCTTAGGTGGGGGCTGGAACACCGGGGAGCTGTTTTTT
cdr3_aa: CASSLGGGWNTGELFF
clone_size: NA
d_call: NA
v_call: TRBV7-7
cdr3_length: 16
j_call: TRBJ2-2

cdr3_nt: TGCGCCAGCGAGCGGGGGACCGACACCTACGAGCAGTACTTC
cdr3_aa: CASERGTDTYEQYF
clone_size: once
d_call: TRBD2
v_call: TRBV5-1
cdr3_length: 14
j_call: TRBJ2-7

cdr3_nt: TGTGCCAGCAGTTTAGGCGGGCCTGACTCCTACGAGCAGTACTTC
cdr3_aa: CASSLGGPDSYEQYF
clone_size: NA
d_call: NA
v_call: TRBV27
cdr3_length: 15
j_call: TRBJ2-7

cdr3_nt: TGTGCCAGCAGCCCTCTACAGGGGGTTAGCGCTGAAGCTTTCTTT
cdr3_aa: CASSPLQGVSAEAFF
clone_size: NA
d_call: TRBD1
v_call: TRBV7-9
cdr3_length: 15
j_call: TRBJ1-1

cdr3_nt: TGTGCCAGCAGTTTCGGACAGCTGGGCAATCAGCCCCAGCATTTT
cdr3_aa: CASSFGQLGNQPQHF
clone_size: NA
d_call: NA
v_call: TRBV28
cdr3_length: 15
j_call: TRBJ1-5